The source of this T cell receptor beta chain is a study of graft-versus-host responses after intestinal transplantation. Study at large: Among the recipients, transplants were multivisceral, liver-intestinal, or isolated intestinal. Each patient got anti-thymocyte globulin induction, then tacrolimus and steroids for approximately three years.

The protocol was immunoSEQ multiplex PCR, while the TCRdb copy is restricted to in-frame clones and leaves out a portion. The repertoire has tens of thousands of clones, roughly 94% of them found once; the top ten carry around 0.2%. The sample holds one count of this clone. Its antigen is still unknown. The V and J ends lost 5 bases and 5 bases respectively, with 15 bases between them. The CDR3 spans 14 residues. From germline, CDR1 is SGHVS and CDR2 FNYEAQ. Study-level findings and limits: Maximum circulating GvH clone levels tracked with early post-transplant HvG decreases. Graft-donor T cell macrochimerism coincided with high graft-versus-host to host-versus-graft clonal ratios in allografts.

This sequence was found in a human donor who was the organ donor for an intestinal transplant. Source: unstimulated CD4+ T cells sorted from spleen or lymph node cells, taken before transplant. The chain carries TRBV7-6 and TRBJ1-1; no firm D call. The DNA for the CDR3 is TGTGCCAGCAGCCCCCCTGTCGGGAGGACTGAAGCTTTCTTT. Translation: CASSPPVGRTEAFF.